This TCR beta chain came from a study of T-cell memory formation after mild COVID-19. Germline V gene lookup returns CDR1 SGHRS and CDR2 YFSETQ. There are 14 residues in the CDR3. V lost 0 bases to trimming and J lost 9 bases, with 13 bases between them. TCRdb re-called the 5' RACE reads with MiXCR, one entry per CDR3 protein. The sample includes 380,000 or so distinct CDR3 sequences, approximately 15% of them seen just once. This TCR derives from a young man who had mild COVID-19 (a few samples of this study predate the infection). Cell type and time point are not known. The sample taken for sequencing was PBMCs or a T cell subset sorted from them (not recorded which). The V and J genes are TRBV5-1 and TRBJ2-1; no firm D call. Here the CDR3 reads CASSLGALLAEQFF. As DNA, the CDR3 is TGCGCCAGCAGCTTGGGGGCCCTTCTTGCTGAGCAGTTCTTC.